This T cell receptor (beta chain) comes out of a study of blood T cell repertoires in COVID-19. The wider study: The analysed material was cDNA or gDNA that came from T cells, B-cell-depleted T cells, or PBMCs.

The data were produced by immunoSEQ multiplex PCR, yet TCRdb's version contains in-frame clones alone and is incomplete. The profile shows a few hundred thousand clones, around 90% of them singletons. J lost 4 bases, V lost 0 bases, and 5 bases had no gene match. The CDR3 covers 15 residues. Per the germline V gene, CDR1 is SGHTA and CDR2 is FQGNSA. The gene calls are TRBV7-2 and TRBJ1-2, with TRBD1 matching over 7 bases. Source material: peripheral blood. This TCR came from a woman in her sixties or seventies with COVID-19, enrolled during active disease. CDR3 amino acids: CASSLAYRGPYGYTF. As DNA, the CDR3 is TGTGCCAGCAGCTTAGCCTACAGGGGTCCCTATGGCTACACCTTC. Using reference TRBV7-2 and TRBJ1-2 for the parts outside the CDR3, the full variable domain is GAGVSQSPSNKVTEKGKDVELRCDPISGHTALYWYRQSLGQGLEFLIYFQGNSAPDKSGLPSDRFSAERTGGSVSTLTIQRTQQEDSAVYLCASSLAYRGPYGYTFGSGTRLTVV.